These T cell receptor beta chains were read from a single sample in a study of cytomegalovirus exposure and HLA in healthy donors. Only in-frame clones appear in the TCRdb table, and some are missing; sequencing was by immunoSEQ multiplex PCR. The sample has approximately 110,000 clones, more than 65% seen once. The sample comprised PBMCs. The receptors were gathered from a man in his forties or fifties in good health and CMV-seropositive. Both conserved end residues are part of each CDR3. The D gene is left open where the match is weak. Part of the rows lack a size; the others show once, few, many or a class for expanded clones.

j_call d_call clone_size v_call cdr3_aa cdr3_nt
TRBJ1-5 . . TRBV7-8 CASSTRAALYSNQPQHF TGTGCCAGCAGCACCCGCGCGGCCCTTTATAGCAATCAGCCCCAGCATTTT
TRBJ1-1 TRBD1 . TRBV28 CASSFRGLTGKAFF TGTGCCAGCAGTTTCAGGGGCCTGACAGGGAAAGCTTTCTTT
TRBJ1-2 . . TRBV11-2 CASSLAGQLGYTF TGTGCCAGCAGCTTAGCAGGCCAGCTTGGCTACACCTTC
TRBJ1-2 TRBD1 . TRBV28 CASSSGQGSIGYTF TGTGCCAGCAGTTCGGGACAGGGGTCTATTGGCTACACCTTC
TRBJ1-3 TRBD1 few TRBV7-8 CASRDRGPGNTIYF TGTGCCAGCAGGGACAGGGGTCCTGGAAACACCATATATTTT
TRBJ2-3 . . TRBV6-4 CASSATGGGSTDTQYF TGTGCCAGCAGTGCCACCGGGGGCGGGAGTACAGATACGCAGTATTTT
TRBJ2-7 . once TRBV6-6 CASSYSSSYEQYF TGTGCCAGCAGTTACTCGAGCTCCTACGAGCAGTACTTC
TRBJ2-3 . . TRBV7-7 CASSLGDVDTQYF TGTGCTAGCAGCTTAGGCGATGTAGATACGCAGTATTTT
TRBJ1-5 . . TRBV6-5 CASSPDRSNQPQHF TGTGCCAGCAGCCCCGACAGGAGCAATCAGCCCCAGCATTTT
TRBJ2-1 . once TRBV27 CASSFGGGDEQFF TGTGCCAGCAGTTTCGGTGGAGGGGATGAGCAGTTCTTC
TRBJ1-1 . . TRBV5-1 CASCSWGGGNTEVFF .
TRBJ2-5 . few TRBV11-2 CASSQGGSETQYF TGTGCCAGCAGCCAGGGGGGCAGTGAGACCCAGTACTTC
TRBJ2-7 . . TRBV27 CASSFIINGGEQYF TGTGCCAGCAGTTTTATCATCAACGGCGGGGAGCAGTACTTC
TRBJ2-2 TRBD2 few TRBV10-1 CASSGTSGGSFTGELFF TGCGCCAGTAGTGGGACTAGCGGGGGATCTTTCACCGGGGAGCTGTTTTTT
TRBJ2-2 . few TRBV2 CASIQDLVGGELFF TGTGCCAGCATACAGGACCTAGTTGGCGGGGAGCTGTTTTTT
TRBJ2-5 . few TRBV5-4 CASSTLRGQGKETQYF TGTGCCAGCAGCACCCTTCGAGGGCAGGGGAAAGAGACCCAGTACTTC
TRBJ1-4 . . TRBV9 CASSVTGGGTNEKLFF TGTGCCAGCAGCGTAACGGGAGGAGGGACTAATGAAAAACTGTTTTTT
TRBJ2-5 TRBD1 . TRBV19 CASSSGTGRETQYF TGTGCCAGTAGTTCTGGGACAGGGAGGGAGACCCAGTACTTC
TRBJ1-1 . . TRBV19 CASSMDSEAFF TGTGCCAGTAGTATGGACAGTGAAGCTTTCTTT
TRBJ2-7 . . TRBV29-1 CSVRTSYEQYF TGCAGCGTCCGTACTAGTTACGAGCAGTACTTC
TRBJ2-3 TRBD2 . TRBV5-1 CASSPPTSGVTDTQYF TGCGCCAGCAGCCCACCCACTAGCGGGGTTACAGATACGCAGTATTTT
TRBJ2-5 TRBD2 few TRBV11-2 CASSFVAGVPETQYF TGTGCCAGCAGCTTTGTAGCGGGAGTCCCAGAGACCCAGTACTTC
TRBJ2-2 . . TRBV7-2 CASSVMGQNTGELFF TGTGCCAGCAGCGTCATGGGACAGAACACCGGGGAGCTGTTTTTT
TRBJ1-2 . . TRBV5-1 CASSQTQPGDYGYTF TGCGCCAGCAGCCAAACCCAGCCCGGGGACTATGGCTACACCTTC
TRBJ2-1 . . TRBV9 CASSVEEGPYNEQFF TGTGCCAGCAGCGTAGAGGAGGGCCCCTACAATGAGCAGTTCTTC
TRBJ2-3 TRBD1 . TRBV5-1 CASSRTGDTDTQYF TGCGCCAGCAGCCGGACAGGGGACACAGATACGCAGTATTTT